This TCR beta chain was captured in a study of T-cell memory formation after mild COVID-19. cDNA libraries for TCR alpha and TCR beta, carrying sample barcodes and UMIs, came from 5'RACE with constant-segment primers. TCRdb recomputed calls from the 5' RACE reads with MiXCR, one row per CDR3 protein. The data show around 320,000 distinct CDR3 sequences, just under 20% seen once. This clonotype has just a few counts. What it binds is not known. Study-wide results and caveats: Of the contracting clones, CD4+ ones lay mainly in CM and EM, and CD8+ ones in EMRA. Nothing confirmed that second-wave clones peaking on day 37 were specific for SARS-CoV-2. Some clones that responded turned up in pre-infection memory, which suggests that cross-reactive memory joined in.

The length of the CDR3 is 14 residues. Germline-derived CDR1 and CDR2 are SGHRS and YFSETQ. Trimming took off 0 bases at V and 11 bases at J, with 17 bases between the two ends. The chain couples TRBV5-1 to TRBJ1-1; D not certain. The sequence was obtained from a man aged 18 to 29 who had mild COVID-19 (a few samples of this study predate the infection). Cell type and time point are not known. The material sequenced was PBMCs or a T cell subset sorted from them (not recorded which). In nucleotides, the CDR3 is TGCGCCAGCAGCTTGGCGTCTGTGACCCTCGAGGCTTTCTTT. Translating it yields CASSLASVTLEAFF.